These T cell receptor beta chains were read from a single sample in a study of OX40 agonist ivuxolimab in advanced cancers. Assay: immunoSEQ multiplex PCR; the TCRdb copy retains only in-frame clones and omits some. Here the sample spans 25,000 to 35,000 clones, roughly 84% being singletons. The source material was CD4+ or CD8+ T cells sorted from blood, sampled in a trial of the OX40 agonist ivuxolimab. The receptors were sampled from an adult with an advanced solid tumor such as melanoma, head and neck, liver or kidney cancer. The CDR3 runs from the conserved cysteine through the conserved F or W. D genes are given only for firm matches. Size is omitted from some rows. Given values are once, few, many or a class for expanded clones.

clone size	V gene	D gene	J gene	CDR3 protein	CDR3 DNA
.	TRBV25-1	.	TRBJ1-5	CASSESGGAPNQPQHF	TGTGCCAGCAGTGAATCGGGGGGAGCACCCAATCAGCCCCAGCATTTT
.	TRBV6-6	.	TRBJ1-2	CASSPRTANGYTF	TGTGCCAGCAGTCCGCGGACAGCGAACGGCTACACCTTC
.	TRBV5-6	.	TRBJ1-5	CASSLGGANQPQHF	TGTGCCAGCAGCTTGGGGGGGGCTAATCAGCCCCAGCATTTT
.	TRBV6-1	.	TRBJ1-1	CASSEEGGWSEAFF	TGTGCCAGCAGTGAAGAAGGGGGTTGGTCTGAAGCTTTCTTT
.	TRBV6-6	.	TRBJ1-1	CASSYSTQGDTEAFF	TGTGCCAGCAGTTACTCGACACAGGGAGACACTGAAGCTTTCTTT
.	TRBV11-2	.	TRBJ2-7	CASSTGHLTYEQYF	TGTGCCAGCAGCACAGGACATCTCACCTACGAGCAGTACTTC
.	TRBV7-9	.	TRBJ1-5	CASSLSDNQPQHF	TGTGCCAGCAGCTTATCAGACAATCAGCCCCAGCATTTT
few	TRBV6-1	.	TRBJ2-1	CASSGSGWGEQFF	TGTGCCAGCAGTGGGTCCGGATGGGGTGAGCAGTTCTTC
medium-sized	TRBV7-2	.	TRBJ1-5	CASSWIEDQPQHF	TGTGCCAGCAGCTGGATTGAGGATCAGCCCCAGCATTTT
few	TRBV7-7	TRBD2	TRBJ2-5	CASRPTSGQETQYF	TGTGCCAGCAGACCTACTAGCGGTCAAGAGACCCAGTACTTC
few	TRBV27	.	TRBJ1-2	CASTDGGHGYTF	TGTGCCAGCACCGATGGGGGCCATGGCTACACCTTC
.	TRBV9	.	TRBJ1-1	CASSVEEGPRLDTEAFF	TGTGCCAGCAGCGTAGAAGAAGGGCCCCGCCTTGACACTGAAGCTTTCTTT
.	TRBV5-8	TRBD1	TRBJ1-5	CASSLVDRGNNQPQHF	TGTGCCAGCAGCTTGGTGGACAGGGGTAACAATCAGCCCCAGCATTTT
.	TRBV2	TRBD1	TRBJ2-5	CASTGQGGLGETQYF	TGTGCCAGCACGGGACAGGGAGGATTGGGAGAGACCCAGTACTTC
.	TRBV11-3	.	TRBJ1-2	CASSFGLSDYGYTF	TGTGCCAGCAGCTTTGGGCTCTCGGACTATGGCTACACCTTC
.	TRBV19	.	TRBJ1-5	CASSQEGVANQPQHF	TGTGCCAGTAGTCAAGAGGGAGTTGCTAATCAGCCCCAGCATTTT
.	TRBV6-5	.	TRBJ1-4	CASSARDGLLEKLFF	TGTGCCAGCAGTGCCCGGGACGGACTCCTGGAAAAACTGTTTTTT
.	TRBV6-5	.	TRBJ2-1	CASSYSESGNEQFF	TGTGCCAGCAGTTACTCGGAGTCCGGCAATGAGCAGTTCTTC
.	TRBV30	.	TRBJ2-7	CAWGGGVGYEQYF	TGTGCCTGGGGGGGCGGGGTTGGCTACGAGCAGTACTTC
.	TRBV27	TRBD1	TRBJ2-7	CASSGQGNVYEQYF	TGTGCCAGCAGCGGACAGGGTAATGTCTACGAGCAGTACTTC
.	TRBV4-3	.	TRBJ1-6	CASSPWRSSHSPLHF	TGCGCCAGCAGCCCTTGGAGATCTAGTCATTCACCCCTCCACTTT
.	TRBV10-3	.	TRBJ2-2	CAITGLTGELFF	TGTGCCATCACAGGGCTCACCGGGGAGCTGTTTTTT
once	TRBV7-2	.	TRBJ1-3	CASSFGGGRMNTIYF	TGTGCCAGCAGCTTTGGTGGAGGGAGGATGAACACCATATATTTT
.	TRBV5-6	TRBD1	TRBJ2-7	CASSPQGYEQYF	TGTGCCAGCAGTCCACAGGGGTATGAGCAGTACTTC
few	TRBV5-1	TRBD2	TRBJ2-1	CASSLLAGNSYNEQFF	TGCGCCAGCAGCTTGCTAGCGGGAAACTCCTACAATGAGCAGTTCTTC
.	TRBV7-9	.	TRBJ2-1	CATGSSYNEQFF	TGTGCCACTGGGAGCTCCTACAATGAGCAGTTCTTC
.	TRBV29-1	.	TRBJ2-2	CSVEESGELFF	TGCAGCGTTGAAGAGTCCGGGGAGCTGTTTTTT
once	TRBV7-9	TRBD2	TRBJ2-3	CASSLLAGFTDTQYF	TGTGCCAGCAGCCTACTAGCGGGGTTCACAGATACGCAGTATTTT
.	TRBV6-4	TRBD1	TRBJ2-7	CASSRLGSGGTYEQYF	TGTGCCAGCAGTAGACTCGGTTCAGGGGGAACCTACGAGCAGTACTTC
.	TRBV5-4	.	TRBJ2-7	CASSHSSSYEQYF	TGTGCCAGCAGCCACTCTTCAAGCTACGAGCAGTACTTC
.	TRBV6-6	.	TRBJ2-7	CASASLEGVYEQYF	TGTGCCAGCGCTTCCCTCGAAGGAGTCTACGAGCAGTACTTC
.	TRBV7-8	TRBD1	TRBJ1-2	CASSSGTGDSGYTF	TGTGCCAGCAGCTCCGGGACAGGGGACTCTGGCTACACCTTC
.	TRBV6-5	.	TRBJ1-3	CASSHDTSGNTIYF	TGTGCCAGCAGCCACGACACCTCTGGAAACACCATATATTTT
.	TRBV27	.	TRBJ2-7	CASSSNLYEQYF	TGTGCCAGCAGTTCTAATTTATACGAGCAGTACTTC
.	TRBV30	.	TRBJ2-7	CAWSEATHEQYF	TGTGCCTGGAGTGAAGCGACCCACGAGCAGTACTTC
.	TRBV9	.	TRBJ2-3	CASSGRDWVETDTQYF	TGTGCCAGCAGCGGCAGGGATTGGGTCGAGACAGATACGCAGTATTTT
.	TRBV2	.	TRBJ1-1	CASSDLLPGRPKAFF	TGTGCCAGCAGTGATCTCCTCCCAGGGCGCCCCAAAGCTTTCTTT
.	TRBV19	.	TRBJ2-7	CASSPRDTSYEQYF	TGTGCCAGTAGTCCCCGGGACACGTCCTACGAGCAGTACTTC
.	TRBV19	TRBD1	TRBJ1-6	CASSIESRGRNSPLHF	TGTGCCAGTAGTATAGAATCCAGGGGGCGAAATTCACCCCTCCACTTT
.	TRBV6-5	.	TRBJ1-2	CASSLAEVNYGYTF	TGTGCCAGCAGTTTGGCAGAAGTTAACTATGGCTACACCTTC
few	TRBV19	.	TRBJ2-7	CASSYGGSSYEQYF	TGTGCCAGCTCCTACGGGGGCTCTTCCTACGAGCAGTACTTC
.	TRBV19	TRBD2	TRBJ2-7	CASSETSGRVHEQYF	TGTGCCAGTAGTGAGACTAGCGGGAGGGTCCACGAGCAGTACTTC
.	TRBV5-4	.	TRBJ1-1	CASTRGMNTEAFF	TGTGCCAGCACGCGTGGGATGAACACTGAAGCTTTCTTT
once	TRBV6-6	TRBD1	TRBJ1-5	CASSTGTEGRNQPQHF	TGTGCCAGCAGTACCGGGACAGAGGGGAGGAATCAGCCCCAGCATTTT
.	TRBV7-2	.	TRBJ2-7	CASSTRGTPISYEQYF	TGTGCCAGCAGCACTAGAGGGACACCAATCTCCTACGAGCAGTACTTC
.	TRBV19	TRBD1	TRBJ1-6	CASSLTGSGGSPLHF	TGTGCCAGTAGTTTGACAGGGTCAGGTGGTTCACCCCTCCACTTT
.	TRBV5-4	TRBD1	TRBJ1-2	CASSDRTGRSYTF	TGTGCCAGCAGCGATCGGACAGGGCGAAGCTACACCTTC
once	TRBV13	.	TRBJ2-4	CASTRKGVAKNIQYF	TGTGCCAGCACCAGAAAGGGGGTAGCCAAAAACATTCAGTACTTC
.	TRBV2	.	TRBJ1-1	CASSGQRNTEAFF	TGTGCCAGCAGTGGTCAAAGGAACACTGAAGCTTTCTTT